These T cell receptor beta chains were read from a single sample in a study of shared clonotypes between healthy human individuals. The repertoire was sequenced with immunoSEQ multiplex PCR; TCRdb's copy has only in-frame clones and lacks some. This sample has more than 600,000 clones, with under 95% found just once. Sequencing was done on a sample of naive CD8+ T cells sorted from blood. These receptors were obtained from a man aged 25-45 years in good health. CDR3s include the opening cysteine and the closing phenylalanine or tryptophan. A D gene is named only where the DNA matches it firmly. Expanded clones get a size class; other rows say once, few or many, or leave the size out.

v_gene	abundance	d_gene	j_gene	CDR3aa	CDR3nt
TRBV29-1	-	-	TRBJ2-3	CSVEEGVGDTQYF	TGCAGCGTTGAAGAGGGGGTGGGAGATACGCAGTATTTT
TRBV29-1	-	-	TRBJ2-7	CSVEDGAMTYEQYF	TGCAGCGTTGAAGACGGTGCTATGACCTACGAGCAGTACTTC
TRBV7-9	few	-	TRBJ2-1	CASSLGLSEQFF	TGTGCCAGCAGCTTAGGACTTAGTGAGCAGTTCTTC
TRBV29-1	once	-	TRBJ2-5	CSVEEGTPSATDF	TGCAGCGTTGAAGAAGGGACCCCTTCGGCCACGGACTTC
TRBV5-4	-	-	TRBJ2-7	CASSLWEYEQYF	TGTGCCAGCAGCTTATGGGAATACGAGCAGTACTTC
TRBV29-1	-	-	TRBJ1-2	CSVPAEGYTF	TGCAGCGTTCCGGCAGAAGGCTACACCTTC
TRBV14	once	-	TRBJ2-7	CASSQVSLTAAYEQYF	TGTGCCAGCAGCCAGGTCAGCCTCACAGCGGCTTACGAGCAGTACTTC
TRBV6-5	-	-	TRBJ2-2	CASSTGSGELFF	TGTGCCAGCAGTACAGGGTCCGGGGAGCTGTTTTTT
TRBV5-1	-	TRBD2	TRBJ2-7	CASSFGLAGSSYEQYF	TGCGCCAGCAGCTTTGGTCTAGCGGGATCTTCCTACGAGCAGTACTTC
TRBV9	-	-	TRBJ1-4	CASSPTGSEKLFF	TGTGCCAGCAGCCCCACCGGGAGCGAAAAACTGTTTTTT
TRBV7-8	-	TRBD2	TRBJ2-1	CASSFRGGPYNEQFF	TGTGCCAGCAGCTTTCGCGGGGGACCCTACAATGAGCAGTTCTTC
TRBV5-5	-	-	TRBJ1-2	CASTATGPPYGYTF	TGTGCCAGCACCGCGACAGGCCCGCCGTATGGCTACACCTTC
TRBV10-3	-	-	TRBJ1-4	CAISEGLGTNEKLFF	TGTGCCATCAGTGAGGGCCTAGGGACTAATGAAAAACTGTTTTTT
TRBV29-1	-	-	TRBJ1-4	CSVGDRATNEKLFF	TGCAGCGTTGGGGACCGGGCAACTAATGAAAAACTGTTTTTT
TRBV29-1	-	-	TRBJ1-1	CSVENSPFFAFF	TGCAGCGTTGAAAATAGCCCCTTCTTCGCTTTCTTT
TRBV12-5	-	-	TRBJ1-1	CASGLVQAEAFF	TGTGCTAGTGGTTTGGTACAGGCTGAAGCTTTCTTT
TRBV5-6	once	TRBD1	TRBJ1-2	CASSQGQYYGYTF	TGTGCCAGCAGCCAGGGACAGTACTATGGCTACACCTTC
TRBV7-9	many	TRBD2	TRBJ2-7	CASRSGLAGNYEQYF	TGTGCCAGCAGGTCAGGACTAGCGGGAAACTACGAGCAGTACTTC
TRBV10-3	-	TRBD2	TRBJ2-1	CAISGLLAGGLVDNEQFF	TGTGCCATCAGTGGGCTACTAGCGGGAGGCCTTGTTGACAATGAGCAGTTCTTC
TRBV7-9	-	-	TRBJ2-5	CASSLEGLQETQYF	TGTGCCAGCAGCTTAGAGGGGTTGCAAGAGACCCAGTACTTC
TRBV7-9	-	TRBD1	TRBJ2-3	CASSESDRGTDTQYF	TGTGCCAGCAGCGAATCCGACAGGGGTACAGATACGCAGTATTTT
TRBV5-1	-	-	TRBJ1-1	CASSFFGRLDAEAFF	TGCGCCAGCAGCTTTTTCGGGAGGTTGGACGCTGAAGCTTTCTTT
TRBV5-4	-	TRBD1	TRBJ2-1	CASSTPAQGASYNEQFF	TGTGCCAGCAGCACCCCCGCACAGGGGGCCTCCTACAATGAGCAGTTCTTC
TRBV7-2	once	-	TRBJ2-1	CASSLVFRDEQFF	TGTGCCAGCAGCTTAGTCTTTCGCGATGAGCAGTTCTTC
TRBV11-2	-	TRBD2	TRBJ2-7	CASSFSGSSYEQYF	TGTGCCAGCAGCTTTAGCGGGAGCTCCTACGAGCAGTACTTC
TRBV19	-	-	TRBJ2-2	CASSRLTTNTGELFF	TGTGCCAGTAGCCGACTGACAACGAACACCGGGGAGCTGTTTTTT
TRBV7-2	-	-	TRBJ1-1	CASSPDSSNTEAFF	TGTGCCAGCAGCCCCGACAGTTCCAACACTGAAGCTTTCTTT
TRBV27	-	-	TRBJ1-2	CASMGEESHYGYTF	TGTGCCAGCATGGGGGAAGAATCCCACTATGGCTACACCTTC
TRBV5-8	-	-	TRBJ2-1	CASNARLVTYEQFF	TGTGCCAGCAACGCCCGACTAGTTACGTATGAGCAGTTCTTC
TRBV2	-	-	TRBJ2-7	CASSEALGYYEQYF	TGTGCCAGCAGTGAAGCGCTCGGATACTACGAGCAGTACTTC
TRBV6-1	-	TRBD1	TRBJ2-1	CASSERMGQYNEQFF	TGTGCCAGCAGTGAAAGGATGGGACAGTACAATGAGCAGTTCTTC
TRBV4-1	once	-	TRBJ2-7	CASSLRSGNSYEQYF	TGCGCCAGCAGCCTCCGGAGCGGAAATTCCTACGAGCAGTACTTC
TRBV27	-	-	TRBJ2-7	CASSLGRTYEQYF	TGTGCCAGCAGTTTAGGGAGGACCTACGAGCAGTACTTC